Each of the 13 T cell receptor beta chains below was sequenced from the same sample in a study of blood T cell repertoires in COVID-19. The repertoire was sequenced with immunoSEQ multiplex PCR; TCRdb's copy has only in-frame clones and lacks some. The table has 250,000 to 300,000 clones, 84% seen once. The specimen was peripheral blood. The receptors come from a man aged 60 to 75 with acute or convalescent COVID-19.

This chain uses TRBV7-8 with TRBJ1-4; D might be TRBD1 (5 bases). Between the trimmed V and J ends, which lost 4 bases and 5 bases, there was a span of 14 bases. This CDR3 spans 15 amino acids. Germline loops: CDR1 SGHVS, CDR2 FQNEAQ. The CDR3 sequence: CASSSSWGVNEKLFF. DNA for the CDR3: TGTGCCAGCAGCTCCAGCTGGGGGGTGAATGAAAAACTGTTTTTT.

The chain employs TRBV29-1 and TRBJ1-5, with D perhaps TRBD1 (5 bases). The CDR3 sequence is 14 residues long. Germline V lookup: CDR1 SQVTM, CDR2 ANQGSEA. Trimming removed 1 base from V and 6 bases from J, with 13 bases in between. CDR3 protein: CSVEVAGQSQPQHF. Written as DNA, the CDR3 is TGCAGCGTTGAAGTGGCAGGGCAAAGTCAGCCCCAGCATTTT.

The gene calls are TRBV5-5 and TRBJ1-2, with unresolved D. The V and J ends lost 2 bases and 3 bases respectively, with 14 bases between them. Germline V gene lookup returns CDR1 SGHKS and CDR2 YYEKEE (reference sequence). The CDR3 is made up of 15 amino acids. The CDR3, as DNA: TGTGCCAGCAGCTTAGGTCTAGGCAGCTACTATGGCTACACCTTC. Amino acid sequence: CASSLGLGSYYGYTF.

The chain couples TRBV7-9 to TRBJ1-1; no clear D gene. With 6 bases removed from V and 0 bases from J, the gap between germline ends came to 14 bases. CDR3 length equals 15 residues. CDR1 is SEHNR, CDR2 FQNEAQ, per germline (reference sequence). The CDR3 region is CASRPRVTLNTEAFF. Here the CDR3 DNA reads TGTGCCAGCAGACCGAGGGTTACTTTGAACACTGAAGCTTTCTTT.

V and J are TRBV29-1 and TRBJ1-1; 10 nucleotides agree with TRBD1. This CDR3 is 12 amino acids long. Germline assignment: CDR1 SQVTM and CDR2 ANQGSEA. Unmatched junction bases numbered 2, after V lost 6 bases and J lost 4 bases. The DNA for the CDR3 is TGCAGCGTAGGACAGGGGGGCACTGAAGCTTTCTTT. This codes for CSVGQGGTEAFF.

This chain joins TRBV2 and TRBJ1-1; TRBD1 agrees at 7 bases. The CDR3 sequence is 15 residues long. V dropped 6 bases and J dropped 0; count of bases not matched to a gene: 7. The germline gives CDR1 SNHLY, CDR2 FYNNEI. CDR3 DNA: TGTGCCAGCAGGCAGACAGGGCAGGTGAACACTGAAGCTTTCTTT. It specifies CASRQTGQVNTEAFF.

The rearrangement joins TRBV30 to TRBJ2-3; D remains ambiguous. Deletions cut 3 bases from V and 6 bases from J, with 10 bases between. CDR1 and CDR2 (germline): GTSNPN, SVGIG (reference sequence). The CDR3 is 12 residues long. The CDR3 sequence: CAWSEVSDTQYF. As DNA, the CDR3 is TGTGCCTGGAGCGAGGTCTCGGATACGCAGTATTTT.

The chain carries TRBV3-1 (or the pseudogene TRBV3-2) and TRBJ1-3, with D unclear. Germline CDR1 and CDR2: LGHDT and YNNKEL (reference sequence). The CDR3 totals 16 residues. Trimming stripped 1 base from V and 1 base from J, with 11 bases between. The CDR3 bases are TGTGCCAGCAGCCAAGGCGTCCGTGCGTCTGGAAACACCATATATTTT. It is translated as CASSQGVRASGNTIYF.

This chain connects TRBV28 to TRBJ1-1; D is possibly TRBD1 (5 bases). The CDR3 sequence is 13 residues long. Trimming removed 6 bases from V and 5 bases from J, with 13 bases in between. The germline gives CDR1 MDHEN, CDR2 SYDVKM. CDR3 coding DNA: TGTGCCAGCAGCCTTGGGGGGAGGACTGAAGCTTTCTTT. It translates to CASSLGGRTEAFF.

The V call is TRBV2, the J call TRBJ1-5, with D maybe TRBD1 (6 bases). The germline V and J ends were trimmed by 7 bases and 2 bases, with 9 bases remaining between them. The germline CDR1 and CDR2 sequences are SNHLY and FYNNEI. This CDR3 has 13 amino acids. The chain's CDR3 is CASNYRGNQPQHF. Here the CDR3 DNA reads TGTGCCAGCAATTACAGGGGCAATCAGCCCCAGCATTTT.

The table lists this clone with a count of one. The chain uses TRBV6-5 and TRBJ1-1; D not certain. The CDR3 spans 16 residues. CDR1 and CDR2 from the germline V gene are MNHEY and SVGAGI. V shed 2 bases and J shed 1 base, with 14 bases lying between them. The CDR3 loop is CASSYASEPRNTEAFF. CDR3 in DNA: TGTGCCAGCAGTTACGCCTCCGAGCCTCGGAACACTGAAGCTTTCTTT.

The rearrangement links TRBV7-9 to TRBJ2-3, with a possible D match to TRBD1 (6 bases). CDR1 and CDR2 (germline): SEHNR, FQNEAQ (reference sequence). The CDR3 has 14 amino acids. Trimming cost V 5 bases and J 0 bases, with 9 bases left between them. The CDR3 loop reads CASSGTGSTDTQYF. CDR3 coding DNA: TGTGCCAGCAGCGGTACAGGGAGCACAGATACGCAGTATTTT.

The chain uses TRBV19 and TRBJ2-5, with TRBD2 matching over 7 bases. V lost 2 bases, J lost 5 bases, and 2 bases stayed unmatched. Germline loops: CDR1 LNHDA, CDR2 SQIVND (reference sequence). This CDR3 is built from 13 residues. CDR3 residues: CASSISGAETQYF. The DNA for the CDR3 is TGTGCCAGTAGTATAAGCGGGGCGGAGACCCAGTACTTC.